This T cell receptor beta chain stems from a study of response to subunit inactivated influenza vaccine. Overall study results and limits: It was suggested by the authors that few new T cells are recruited by each seasonal influenza vaccination.

One entry per CDR3 protein results from TCRdb running MiXCR on the RT-PCR reads. The data show about 800,000 distinct CDR3 sequences, with 21% seen just once and 10% to 13% held by the top ten. Per germline, CDR1 SGHRS and CDR2 YFSETQ. The length of the CDR3 is 16 residues. The junction had 8 bases not matched to a gene; V was cut back by 1 base and J by 4 bases. On this clonotype itself: The target antigen is unknown.

The TCR comes from a man aged 50 to 60 who received an inactivated influenza vaccine. This sequence joins TRBV5-1 and TRBJ2-3; 8 bases match TRBD2. The material sequenced was PBMCs from blood, taken 5 days after vaccination. The CDR3: CASSLRPGGPPDTQYF. In DNA form, the CDR3 reads TGCGCCAGCAGCTTGCGCCCGGGGGGGCCTCCAGATACGCAGTATTTT.